This T cell receptor (beta chain) is from a study of blood T cell repertoires in COVID-19. Study as a whole: Material from acute and convalescent COVID-19 was sourced from the United States, Italy and Spain. The analysed material was cDNA or gDNA that came from T cells, B-cell-depleted T cells, or PBMCs.

CDR3 length: 13 residues. Germline V gene lookup returns CDR1 SEHNR and CDR2 FQNEAQ (reference sequence). Trimming shortened V by 5 bases and J by 3 bases, and 11 bases separated the two germline ends. Original processing notes: Amplification of reference gene primers provided the estimated nucleated cell counts. The table came from immunoSEQ multiplex PCR; TCRdb's copy has only in-frame clones and leaves some out. For V, J and clone size, that table is used; D and trimming come from the DNA. Among roughly 230,000 clones, approximately 84% were seen once, and the ten largest hold less than 4.5%. The rearrangement uses TRBV7-9 and TRBJ2-7; possibly TRBD1 for D (6 bases). This TCR derives from a man aged 50 to 59 with acute or convalescent COVID-19. Sequenced material: peripheral blood. This chain's CDR3 is CASSRRDIYEQYF. The CDR3 nucleotides read TGTGCCAGCAGCCGCCGGGACATCTACGAGCAGTACTTC.